These 26 T cell receptor beta chains originate from one sample sequenced in a study of blood T cell repertoires in COVID-19. TCRdb keeps only in-frame clones here, not all; method: immunoSEQ multiplex PCR. Here the sample spans fewer than 75,000 clones, roughly nine tenths being singletons. The sample consisted of peripheral blood. The receptor set was obtained from a man older than 75 with acute or convalescent COVID-19.

The chain uses TRBV6-5 and TRBJ2-1; TRBD2 matches at 14 bases. This CDR3 is 15 amino acids long. Germline CDR1 and CDR2: MNHEY and SVGAGI. After removal of 6 bases from V and 7 bases from J, the junction contained 5 bases not matched to a gene. This CDR3 is CASRTGTSGRNEQFF. In nucleotides, the CDR3 is TGTGCCAGCAGGACCGGGACTAGCGGGAGAAATGAGCAGTTCTTC.

On this clone itself: The same CDR3 is also encoded by other DNA sequences in this sample. The chain uses TRBV6-2 or TRBV6-3 and TRBJ1-1; D remains ambiguous. With 5 bases removed from V and 1 base from J, the gap between germline ends came to 8 bases. The CDR3 is 13 amino acids. CDR1 and CDR2 from the germline V gene are MNHEY and SVGEGT. CDR3 residues: CASSREENTEAFF. The CDR3 bases are TGTGCCAGCAGTCGGGAGGAGAACACTGAAGCTTTCTTT.

The rearrangement uses TRBV5-6 and TRBJ2-5; TRBD2 matches 10 bases. CDR1 and CDR2 (germline): SGHDT, YYEEEE. The CDR3 loop spans 16 amino acids. The ends lost 4 bases at V and 2 bases at J; junction bases unmatched: 8. The CDR3 DNA reads TGTGCCAGCAGCGGCGGCAGCGGGAGGGTACAAGAGACCCAGTACTTC. Its protein is CASSGGSGRVQETQYF.

The CDR3 coding sequence is TGTGCCAGCAGCTTAACGGGGGGAACCGGAGAGACCCAGTACTTC. This encodes CASSLTGGTGETQYF. The chain is built from TRBV7-3 and TRBJ2-5; tentative D call: TRBD2 (6 bases). There are 15 residues in the CDR3. Germline V lookup: CDR1 SGHTA, CDR2 FQGTGA. V was cut by 0 bases and J by 4 bases, with 12 bases left in between. The full variable domain, with the rest looked up from reference TRBV7-3 and TRBJ2-5, is GAGVSQTPSNKVTEKGKYVELRCDPISGHTALYWYRQSLGQGPEFLIYFQGTGAADDSGLPNDRFFAVRPEGSVSTLKIQRTERGDSAVYLCASSLTGGTGETQYFGPGTRLLVL.

The CDR3 loop is CASRGQGSSYEQYF. The CDR3 DNA reads TGTGCCAGCAGAGGACAGGGTAGCTCCTACGAGCAGTACTTC. The J gene is TRBJ2-7, the V gene TRBV2; the match to TRBD1 covers 8 bases. The CDR3 runs to 14 residues. The trim removed 6 bases at V and 0 bases at J, leaving 4 bases unmatched. Germline loops: CDR1 SNHLY, CDR2 FYNNEI.

The V and J genes are TRBV29-1 and TRBJ2-7; 13 positions match TRBD2. There are 18 residues in the CDR3. CDR1 and CDR2 from the germline V gene are SQVTM and ANQGSEA. V was pared by 6 bases and J by 0 bases, with 14 bases of the junction left unmatched. CDR3 bases: TGCAGCGTAGCTCCGGGACTAGCGGGGTGGCCCGGCTCCTACGAGCAGTACTTC. Translation: CSVAPGLAGWPGSYEQYF.

The chain uses TRBV30 and TRBJ1-2; TRBD1 aligns across 7 bases. CDR1 GTSNPN and CDR2 SVGIG come from the germline V gene (reference sequence). The trim removed 3 bases at V and 7 bases at J, leaving 8 bases unmatched. The CDR3 contains 13 residues. CDR3 in DNA: TGTGCCTGGAGCCTTGGACAGGCGGGTGGCTACACCTTC. This sequence encodes CAWSLGQAGGYTF.

In this sample, this clone turned up a few times. This chain uses TRBV7-9 with TRBJ1-2; D possibly corresponds to TRBD1 (5 bases). The CDR3 runs to 13 residues. CDR1 SEHNR and CDR2 FQNEAQ come from the germline V gene (reference sequence). Trimming removed 5 bases at V and 4 bases at J, with 11 bases between. CDR3 region: CASSPTGIYGYTF. In DNA form, the CDR3 reads TGTGCCAGCAGCCCTACAGGAATCTATGGCTACACCTTC.

The V call is TRBV3-1 (or the pseudogene TRBV3-2), the J call TRBJ1-3, with a weak D call TRBD1 (5 bases). Germline CDR1 LGHDT, CDR2 YNNKEL (reference sequence). With 1 base removed from V and 0 bases from J, the gap between germline ends came to 7 bases. This CDR3 is 15 amino acids long. The CDR3 protein is CASSQGQFSGNTIYF. CDR3 nucleotide sequence: TGTGCCAGCAGCCAAGGACAGTTCTCTGGAAACACCATATATTTT.

This chain connects TRBV10-1 to TRBJ1-1; possible D gene TRBD1, 5 bases. The V gene lost 6 bases and the J gene lost 5 bases, with 13 bases spanning the gap. CDR3 size: 13 residues. Per germline, CDR1 WNHNN and CDR2 SYGVQD (reference sequence). The DNA for the CDR3 is TGCGCCAGCAGGCGGACGGAGGGGACTGAAGCTTTCTTT. Protein product: CASRRTEGTEAFF.

The chain links TRBV19 to TRBJ1-5; 8 bases agree with TRBD1. V dropped 1 base and J dropped 0; count of bases not matched to a gene: 2. CDR3 length: 16 residues. CDR1 is LNHDA, CDR2 SQIVND, per germline (reference sequence). In DNA, the CDR3 is TGTGCCAGTAGTATAGGGACAGGGTCTAGCAATCAGCCCCAGCATTTT. This encodes CASSIGTGSSNQPQHF. The full variable domain, its missing parts supplied by reference TRBV19 and TRBJ1-5, is DGGITQSPKYLFRKEGQNVTLSCEQNLNHDAMYWYRQDPGQGLRLIYYSQIVNDFQKGDIAEGYSVSREKKESFPLTVTSAQKNPTAFYLCASSIGTGSSNQPQHFGDGTRLSIL.

The chain couples TRBV10-2 to TRBJ2-7, with 11 bases aligning to TRBD2. The CDR3 covers 15 residues. Losses at the gene ends were 6 bases for V and 0 bases for J; bases not matched to a gene: 4. Germline values: CDR1 WSHSY, CDR2 SAAADI. CDR3 coding DNA: TGCGCCAGCAGAATGGGACTAGCGGACTCCTACGAGCAGTACTTC. Encoded protein: CASRMGLADSYEQYF.

V gene TRBV29-1 combines with J gene TRBJ2-2; tentative D call: TRBD1 (6 bases). Germline loops: CDR1 SQVTM, CDR2 ANQGSEA. V lost 7 bases and J lost 2, with 14 bases in between. This CDR3 comprises 14 residues. The CDR3 sequence is CSAKQGTNTGELFF. The CDR3 nucleotides are TGCAGCGCCAAACAGGGAACTAACACCGGGGAGCTGTTTTTT.

This clone was observed a handful of times. V usage is TRBV6-5 and J usage is TRBJ2-1, with D possibly TRBD1 on 5 matching bases. V lost 4 bases and J lost 3, with 7 bases in between. Germline values: CDR1 MNHEY, CDR2 SVGAGI. The CDR3 runs 13 residues. The CDR3 loop reads CASSLDNYNEQFF. The CDR3 nucleotides read TGTGCCAGCAGTTTGGACAACTACAATGAGCAGTTCTTC.

The chain links TRBV3-1 (or the pseudogene TRBV3-2) to TRBJ2-1, with a weak D call TRBD2 (6 bases). This CDR3 spans 16 amino acids. The germline CDR1 and CDR2 sequences are LGHDT and YNNKEL (reference sequence). The V and J ends lost 4 bases and 6 bases respectively, with 19 bases between them. The CDR3 DNA sequence: TGTGCCAGCAGCCCCCATGGAGACGGGAGAGGCAATGAGCAGTTCTTC. Amino acid sequence: CASSPHGDGRGNEQFF.

The rearrangement joins TRBV30 to TRBJ2-1; the match to TRBD2 covers 10 bases. V lost 7 bases and J lost 0; bases outside the gene matches: 9. Germline V gene lookup returns CDR1 GTSNPN and CDR2 SVGIG (reference sequence). The CDR3 is 16 amino acids. CDR3 in amino acids: CASGSTSGFSYNEQFF. The CDR3 coding sequence is TGTGCCTCGGGTTCGACTAGCGGGTTCTCCTACAATGAGCAGTTCTTC.

CDR3 nucleotide sequence: TGCGCCAGCAGCCCCTGGGCAGCCGGAAGCTCCTACGAGCAGTACTTC. Its translation is CASSPWAAGSSYEQYF. The chain couples TRBV4-1 to TRBJ2-7, with D unresolved. The CDR3 contains 16 residues. V lost 4 bases to trimming and J lost 0 bases, with 16 bases between them. Germline V gene lookup returns CDR1 MGHRA and CDR2 YSYEKL.

The rearrangement joins TRBV27 to TRBJ1-5; D uncertain. This CDR3 has 15 amino acids. In germline, CDR1 is MNHEY, CDR2 SMNVEV (reference sequence). V gave up 3 bases and J gave up 0 bases, with 9 bases separating them. CDR3 coding DNA: TGTGCCAGCAGTTTCGGGAGAAATAGCAATCAGCCCCAGCATTTT. This encodes CASSFGRNSNQPQHF.

The rearrangement joins TRBV7-9 to TRBJ2-4; 12 bases map to TRBD2. From germline, CDR1 is SEHNR and CDR2 FQNEAQ (reference sequence). CDR3 size: 17 residues. V lost 1 base and J lost 6; bases outside the gene matches: 7. The CDR3 DNA is TGTGCCAGCAGCTTAGGACTAGCGGGAGTGGTGAGAAACATTCAGTACTTC. This sequence encodes CASSLGLAGVVRNIQYF.

The V call is TRBV7-9, the J call TRBJ1-6, with TRBD1 matching over 7 bases. CDR3 size: 15 residues. The germline V gene has CDR1 SEHNR and CDR2 FQNEAQ (reference sequence). V lost 1 base and J lost 10; bases outside the gene matches: 7. The CDR3 DNA follows: TGTGCCAGCAGCTTAGGAGGGACAGCAGACTCACCCCTCCACTTT. Translating gives CASSLGGTADSPLHF.

The CDR3 bases are TGTGCCAGTAGTCCCAGACTAGCGGGAGGTTTAGGGGATGAGCAGTTCTTC. Amino acids: CASSPRLAGGLGDEQFF. The rearrangement links TRBV19 to TRBJ2-1, with 13 bases lining up with TRBD2. Trimming removed 5 bases from V and 8 bases from J; junction bases left unmatched: 12. The CDR3 extends over 17 amino acids. In germline, CDR1 is LNHDA, CDR2 SQIVND (reference sequence). The variable domain in full, with the rest retrieved from reference TRBV19 and TRBJ2-1, is DGGITQSPKYLFRKEGQNVTLSCEQNLNHDAMYWYRQDPGQGLRLIYYSQIVNDFQKGDIAEGYSVSREKKESFPLTVTSAQKNPTAFYLCASSPRLAGGLGDEQFFGPGTRLTVL.

The chain joins TRBV3-1 (or the pseudogene TRBV3-2) to TRBJ2-1, with D maybe TRBD2 (6 bases). The CDR3 contains 13 residues. The germline CDR1 and CDR2 sequences are LGHDT and YNNKEL (reference sequence). Trimming shortened V by 5 bases and J by 4 bases, and 9 bases separated the two germline ends. CDR3 coding DNA: TGTGCCAGCAGCTTTAGCGGATACAATGAGCAGTTCTTC. As protein: CASSFSGYNEQFF.

This clone occurred once. The chain employs TRBV11-1 and TRBJ1-4; 7 nucleotides match TRBD1. Losses at the gene ends were 8 bases for V and 2 bases for J; bases not matched to a gene: 5. The CDR3 spans 14 residues. Germline-derived CDR1 and CDR2 are SGHAT and FQDESV (reference sequence). The CDR3 DNA reads as TGTGCCAGCGGACCGGGACAGACTAATGAAAAACTGTTTTTT. The encoded protein is CASGPGQTNEKLFF.

The chain uses TRBV25-1 and TRBJ2-1; possible D gene TRBD2, 6 bases. The CDR3 sequence is 18 residues long. The V gene's germline CDR1 is MGHDK and CDR2 SYGVNS. The V end lost 1 base, the J end lost 0 bases, and 16 bases lay between the germline ends. CDR3 in amino acids: CASSESLSGWSSYNEQFF. The CDR3 bases are TGTGCCAGCAGTGAATCGTTGAGCGGGTGGAGCTCCTACAATGAGCAGTTCTTC. The full variable domain, its missing parts supplied by reference TRBV25-1 and TRBJ2-1, is EADIYQTPRYLVIGTGKKITLECSQTMGHDKMYWYQQDPGMELHLIHYSYGVNSTEKGDLSSESTVSRIRTEHFPLTLESARPSHTSQYLCASSESLSGWSSYNEQFFGPGTRLTVL.

V is TRBV6-5 and J is TRBJ1-2; weak D call: TRBD1 (5 bases). Per the germline V gene, CDR1 is MNHEY and CDR2 is SVGAGI. CDR3 size: 13 residues. V lost 2 bases and J lost 1, with 5 bases in between. CDR3 sequence: CASSYDSNYGYTF. CDR3 coding DNA: TGTGCCAGCAGTTACGACAGTAACTATGGCTACACCTTC.

The V call is TRBV2, the J call TRBJ1-1, with 7 nucleotides matching TRBD1. Per germline, CDR1 SNHLY and CDR2 FYNNEI. Unmatched junction bases numbered 8, after V lost 6 bases and J lost 1 base. The CDR3 extends over 15 amino acids. This CDR3 is CASSGQDLGNTEAFF. CDR3 DNA sequence: TGTGCCAGCAGCGGACAGGATTTAGGGAACACTGAAGCTTTCTTT.